This T cell receptor (beta chain) stems from a study of blood T cell repertoires in COVID-19. CDR3 size: 11 residues. CDR1 MNHEY and CDR2 SVGEGT come from the germline V gene. Between the trimmed V and J ends, which lost 1 base and 8 bases, there was a span of 5 bases. How the authors handled the data: Counts of nucleated cells, estimated from reference gene primer amplification, were obtained. Method: immunoSEQ multiplex PCR; TCRdb's copy keeps in-frame clones and lacks some. From that table come the V and J calls and clone size; the DNA was used to work out D and trimming. The sample lists about 240,000 clones; around 82% were seen once.

V usage is TRBV6-2 or TRBV6-3 and J usage is TRBJ1-1; D unclear. The TCR originated in a middle-aged woman who had been exposed to COVID-19. The sequencing input was PBMCs or T cells enriched from blood (not recorded which). CDR3 DNA sequence: TGTGCCAGCAGTTACTGGGCCGAAGCTTTCTTT. Its translation: CASSYWAEAFF.